Listed here are 21 T cell receptor beta chains from one sample, sequenced in a study of CD8 T cells in ankylosing spondylitis. Study conclusions and caveats: There was a TCR beta motif, made of eight highly homologous variants, that appeared characteristic of ankylosing spondylitis blood.

One entry per CDR3 protein, called by TCRdb with MiXCR from the 5' RACE reads. The top ten hold approximately 1% of the sample, which has under 450,000 distinct CDR3 sequences, roughly 17% seen once. What these receptors recognize is not known. Material: blood, either unsorted or a sorted T cell fraction (not recorded which). Source of these receptors: a male donor with ankylosing spondylitis.

The chain employs TRBV20-1 and TRBJ2-5; no reliable D call. Germline lookup yields CDR1 DFQATT and CDR2 SNEGSKA (reference sequence). Trimming took 0 bases from V and 12 from J, leaving 14 bases between them. The CDR3 sequence is 12 residues long. Here the CDR3 DNA reads TGCAGTGCTAGAGAGGATAGCCGGAGTGAGTACTTC. Translation gives CSAREDSRSEYF.

This clonotype occurred a few times. This CDR3 reads CASSLARGQGNEAFF. CDR3 sequence (DNA): TGCGCCAGCAGCTTGGCCAGGGGACAGGGTAATGAAGCTTTCTTT. J is TRBJ1-1 and V is TRBV5-1, with TRBD1 matching 9 bases. The CDR3 is made up of 15 amino acids. The V and J ends lost 0 bases and 7 bases, in that order; junction bases with no gene match: 7. Germline CDR1 is SGHRS and CDR2 is YFSETQ.

This clonotype appeared a few times. The V gene is TRBV18, the J gene TRBJ1-4; D not resolved. The CDR3 is made up of 13 amino acids. V lost 4 bases and J lost 7, with 10 bases in between. Per the germline V gene, CDR1 is KGHSH and CDR2 is LQKENI. The CDR3 protein is CASSRQKGEKLFF. DNA of the CDR3: TGTGCCAGCTCACGGCAAAAGGGTGAAAAACTGTTTTTT.

This clonotype was seen only a few times. The rearrangement uses TRBV3-1 and TRBJ1-6; maybe TRBD1 (5 bases). There are 14 residues in the CDR3. Germline V gives CDR1 LGHDT, CDR2 YNNKEL (reference sequence). Trimming shortened V by 1 base and J by 9 bases, and 10 bases separated the two germline ends. The CDR3 loop reads CASSQVQGSSPLHF. CDR3 in DNA: TGTGCCAGCAGCCAAGTTCAGGGATCTTCACCCCTCCACTTT.

This clonotype was seen more than once but under ten times. The V and J genes are TRBV29-1 and TRBJ2-2, with TRBD2 matching 12 bases. The CDR3 runs to 15 residues. The trim removed 4 bases at V and 8 bases at J, leaving 8 bases unmatched. Germline V gives CDR1 SQVTM, CDR2 ANQGSEA. The CDR3 loop reads CSVGYTSGGNGELFF. CDR3 nucleotide sequence: TGCAGCGTTGGCTACACTAGCGGGGGGAATGGGGAGCTGTTTTTT.

This clonotype appeared a few times. The chain carries TRBV7-9 and TRBJ1-2; D is unresolved. This CDR3 spans 13 amino acids. Germline CDR1 SEHNR, CDR2 FQNEAQ (reference sequence). Trimming removed 2 bases from V and 9 bases from J, with 13 bases in between. CDR3 nucleotide sequence: TGTGCCAGCAGCTTAAAATCGAGTCTAAGCTACACCTTC. It yields the protein CASSLKSSLSYTF.

The chain has TRBV5-6 and TRBJ2-4; perhaps TRBD1 as D (6 bases). Trimming removed 0 bases from V and 0 bases from J, with 10 bases in between. Per the germline V gene, CDR1 is SGHDT and CDR2 is YYEEEE. CDR3 length equals 16 residues. CDR3 sequence reads: CASSLVQGLAKNIQYF. CDR3 bases: TGTGCCAGCAGCTTGGTGCAGGGGCTAGCCAAAAACATTCAGTACTTC.

This rearrangement joins TRBV12-3 or TRBV12-4 to TRBJ1-3, with D hard to call. The germline V and J ends were trimmed by 5 bases and 0 bases, with 8 bases remaining between them. There are 14 residues in the CDR3. The CDR3 DNA reads TGTGCCAGCAGTCCTTACACCTCTGGAAACACCATATATTTT. Translated, it gives CASSPYTSGNTIYF.

This clonotype was seen many times. J is TRBJ1-1 and V is TRBV11-3; D is unclear. The CDR3 covers 14 residues. Germline loops: CDR1 SGHNT, CDR2 YENEEA. Trimming pared 0 bases from V and 1 base from J, leaving 6 bases between. CDR3 protein: CASSLDLGNTEAFF. The CDR3 DNA reads TGTGCCAGCAGCTTAGATTTGGGGAACACTGAAGCTTTCTTT.

This clonotype was recorded a few times. The chain joins TRBV7-8 to TRBJ2-2; 8 positions match TRBD2. Trimming at V came to 5 bases and at J to 8 bases, leaving 10 bases not matched to a gene. CDR3 size: 15 residues. In germline, CDR1 is SGHVS, CDR2 FQNEAQ. CDR3 nucleotide sequence: TGTGCCAGCAGCCCGGGGCGGGGGGCAGCGGGGGAGCTGTTTTTT. Translating gives CASSPGRGAAGELFF.

There are a few counts of this clonotype. The chain recombines TRBV4-3 with TRBJ2-3, with 9 bases fitting TRBD2. Per germline, CDR1 LGHNA and CDR2 YSLEER. With 1 base clipped from V and 1 base from J, the junction kept 6 bases outside the gene matches. The CDR3 runs 17 residues. The CDR3 region is CASSQARAGGRTDTQYF. The CDR3 nucleotides are TGCGCCAGCAGCCAAGCCCGAGCGGGAGGACGCACAGATACGCAGTATTTT.

V usage is TRBV18 and J usage is TRBJ1-1; D perhaps matches TRBD1 (6 bases). Germline V gene sequence: CDR1 KGHSH, CDR2 LQKENI. V lost 2 bases and J lost 6, with 13 bases in between. The CDR3 length is 14 residues. CDR3 bases: TGTGCCAGCTCACCAGCCCGGACAGTTTCTGAAGCTTTCTTT. Protein: CASSPARTVSEAFF.

The sample holds a few counts of this clonotype. This chain joins TRBV5-1 and TRBJ2-7, with D perhaps matching TRBD2 (6 bases). From germline, CDR1 is SGHRS and CDR2 YFSETQ. The V gene lost 0 bases and the J gene lost 4 bases, with 8 bases spanning the gap. CDR3 size: 13 residues. CDR3 DNA: TGCGCCAGCAGCTTGGTGGAGGGGTACGAGCAGTACTTC. This sequence encodes CASSLVEGYEQYF.

The gene calls are TRBV11-3 and TRBJ2-1, with 9 bases identical to TRBD2. The CDR3 runs to 14 residues. The V gene end was trimmed by 8 bases and the J gene end by 0 bases; junction bases not matched to a gene: 2. Germline CDR1 SGHNT, CDR2 YENEEA. CDR3 sequence reads: CASAGGSSYNEQFF. CDR3 in DNA: TGTGCCAGCGCGGGGGGGAGCTCCTACAATGAGCAGTTCTTC.

The gene calls are TRBV20-1 and TRBJ2-5; 13 bases are shared with TRBD2. Germline V gene sequence: CDR1 DFQATT, CDR2 SNEGSKA (reference sequence). The CDR3 is 17 amino acids. J gave up 4 bases and V 3 bases, and 11 bases lay outside the gene matches. The CDR3 DNA reads as TGCAGTGCTAGTCGCACTAGCGGGAGGGGTTTCGGAGAGACCCAGTACTTC. Translated, it gives CSASRTSGRGFGETQYF.

This clonotype was seen more than once but under ten times. The rearrangement uses TRBV14 and TRBJ2-7, with unresolved D. The germline V gene encodes CDR1 SGHDN and CDR2 FVKESK. V dropped 5 bases and J dropped 2 bases, with 10 bases sitting between them. The CDR3 has 13 amino acids. The CDR3 protein is CASSKKQTYEQYF. CDR3 nucleotides: TGTGCCAGCAGCAAGAAGCAAACCTACGAGCAGTACTTC. Drawing the rest from reference TRBV14 and TRBJ2-7, the complete variable domain is EAGVTQFPSHSVIEKGQTVTLRCDPISGHDNLYWYRRVMGKEIKFLLHFVKESKQDESGMPNNRFLAERTGGTYSTLKVQPAELEDSGVYFCASSKKQTYEQYFGPGTRLTVT.

This clonotype showed up just a few times. This chain connects TRBV12-3 or TRBV12-4 to TRBJ2-2, with 9 nucleotides matching TRBD2. The V gene end was trimmed by 8 bases and the J gene end by 3 bases; junction bases not matched to a gene: 4. The CDR3 extends over 14 amino acids. In nucleotides, the CDR3 is TGTGCCAGCGTGAGCGGGGGGCACACCGGGGAGCTGTTTTTT. Translation gives CASVSGGHTGELFF.

Ten or more counts support this clonotype. The V and J genes are TRBV7-9 and TRBJ2-7; D remains unclear. CDR1 SEHNR and CDR2 FQNEAQ come from the germline V gene (reference sequence). Trimming shortened V by 5 bases and J by 4 bases, and 12 bases separated the two germline ends. The CDR3 sequence is 13 residues long. The CDR3 nucleotides are TGTGCCAGCAGCGCCTACCCAGAGTACGAGCAGTACTTC. This codes for CASSAYPEYEQYF. The full variable domain, in which reference TRBV7-9 and TRBJ2-7 provide the parts outside the CDR3, is DTGVSQNPRHKITKRGQNVTFRCDPISEHNRLYWYRQTLGQGPEFLTYFQNEAQLEKSRLLSDRFSAERPKGSFSTLEIQRTEQGDSAMYLCASSAYPEYEQYFGPGTRLTVT.

This clonotype was recorded a few times. V usage is TRBV7-2 and J usage is TRBJ2-2, with D unclear. Germline V CDR1 and CDR2: SGHTA, FQGNSA. V dropped 3 bases and J dropped 4 bases, with 15 bases sitting between them. The CDR3 has 16 amino acids. CDR3 sequence reads: CASSFQSSSLTGELFF. DNA of the CDR3: TGTGCCAGCAGCTTTCAAAGCTCGAGCCTCACCGGGGAGCTGTTTTTT.

The chain has TRBV27 and TRBJ2-1; 9 positions match TRBD2. V lost 6 bases to trimming and J lost 6 bases; unmatched junction nucleotides: 12. Germline V gene data show CDR1 as MNHEY and CDR2 as SMNVEV (reference sequence). The CDR3 covers 16 residues. The CDR3 reads CASRLGSGSRANEQFF. CDR3 nucleotides: TGTGCCAGCAGACTCGGTAGCGGGAGTCGGGCCAATGAGCAGTTCTTC.

The gene calls are TRBV7-3 and TRBJ2-1; 10 nucleotides line up with TRBD2. Germline CDR1 is SGHTA and CDR2 is FQGTGA. The CDR3 has 18 residues. The V and J ends lost 1 base and 1 base, in that order; junction bases with no gene match: 7. The DNA for the CDR3 is TGTGCCAGCAGCTTAAGGGGAGGACTAGCGGTTTCCTACAATGAGCAGTTCTTC. It translates to CASSLRGGLAVSYNEQFF. Combining the CDR3 with reference TRBV7-3 and TRBJ2-1 gives the whole variable domain GAGVSQTPSNKVTEKGKYVELRCDPISGHTALYWYRQSLGQGPEFLIYFQGTGAADDSGLPNDRFFAVRPEGSVSTLKIQRTERGDSAVYLCASSLRGGLAVSYNEQFFGPGTRLTVL.